This entry lists 27 T cell receptor beta chains sequenced from one sample in a study of T cells in women clearing cervical HPV infection. The table came from immunoSEQ multiplex PCR; TCRdb's copy has only in-frame clones and leaves some out. The sample table sets out 14,000 or so clones. Sequencing input: blood buffy coat. These receptor sequences come from a woman aged 18-69 years with a cervical HPV16 infection that either progressed to CIN3+ or cleared (not recorded which).

About this clone: One end of the junction does not line up with germline, which may come from a read error. Sequencing ends 3 residues short of the CDR3 end; the germline J gene provides the rest. J is TRBJ1-3 and V is TRBV7-9, with D uncertain. This CDR3 is 11 amino acids long. CDR1 and CDR2 (germline): SEHNR, FQNEAQ (reference sequence). The covered CDR3 bases are TGTGCCAGTAGCGGAGGAGACACA. Amino acids: CASSGGDT. The full-length CDR3 reads as CASSGGDTIYF.

Points on this clone: The DNA ends 3 residues before the CDR3 does, and the rest of the CDR3 is filled in from the germline J gene. The chain has TRBV19 and TRBJ2-5, with D maybe TRBD2 (5 bases). The germline V gene encodes CDR1 LNHDA and CDR2 SQIVND (reference sequence). This CDR3 is built from 13 residues. The V end lost 6 bases, the J end lost 5 bases, and 13 bases lay between the germline ends. The CDR3 loop is CASSNDSGETQYF. CDR3 DNA, as far as it was read: TGTGCCAGTAGCAATGATTCGGGGGAGACC.

CDR3 region: CSARDSGLQNIQYF. The sequenced part of the CDR3 DNA is TGCAGTGCTAGAGATAGTGGACTTCAAAACATT. This chain joins TRBV20-1 and TRBJ2-4; possible D gene TRBD2, 5 bases. The read terminates 3 residues ahead of where the CDR3 ends, so the germline J gene completes it. This CDR3 spans 14 amino acids. CDR1 DFQATT and CDR2 SNEGSKA come from the germline V gene (reference sequence). V was pared by 0 bases and J by 5 bases, with 11 bases between.

Of note for this clone: A junction end diverges from the germline sequence, so it may reflect a read error. The CDR3 end lies 3 residues beyond the end of the read and is filled in from the germline J gene. This rearrangement joins TRBV4-2 to TRBJ2-3, with TRBD1 matching 8 bases. Germline CDR1 is LGHNA and CDR2 is YNFKEQ. The CDR3 consists of 15 residues. CDR3 DNA (partial): TGCGCCAGCAGCCCGACAGGGGTGCTCACAGATACG. Its protein is CASSPTGVLTDT. The whole CDR3 sequence is CASSPTGVLTDTQYF.

A note on this clone: The missing CDR3 end, 3 residues past where the read stops, is filled in from the germline J gene. V and J are TRBV28 and TRBJ2-5, with TRBD1 identical over 7 bases. The length of the CDR3 is 14 residues. Trimming took 3 bases from V and 4 from J; bases not matched to a gene: 5. The V gene's germline CDR1 is MDHEN and CDR2 SYDVKM. CDR3 protein: CASSFQDRRETQYF. CDR3 DNA, as far as it was read: TGTGCCAGCAGTTTCCAGGACAGGCGAGAGACC.

Notes on this clone: The missing CDR3 end, 3 residues past where the read stops, is filled in from the germline J gene. The V call is TRBV7-9, the J call TRBJ1-3, with D possibly matching TRBD1 (5 bases). In germline, CDR1 is SEHNR, CDR2 FQNEAQ (reference sequence). The V end was cut by 2 bases, the J end by 4 bases, with 12 bases between. This CDR3 contains 15 residues. This CDR3 reads CASSLSGGQGNTIYF. The part of the CDR3 DNA that was read is TGTGCCAGCAGCTTATCCGGGGGTCAAGGAAACACC.

Details on this clone: Read sequence stops 3 residues before the CDR3 end, and the germline J gene provides the missing end. The V gene is TRBV10-3, the J gene TRBJ2-7, with TRBD1 as a possible D gene (5 bases). Trimming pared 3 bases from V and 4 bases from J, leaving 28 bases between. The CDR3 runs 19 residues. Germline V lookup: CDR1 ENHRY, CDR2 SYGVKD. The part of the CDR3 DNA that was read is TGTGCCATCAGTGACCCAGGGATCCCGGCAGGGCTTACTTCTTACGAG. Translation gives CAISDPGIPAGLTSYE. The CDR3, in full, reads CAISDPGIPAGLTSYEQYF.

Considering frequency, this clone is large. CDR3 DNA, as far as it was read: TGCGCCACCCAGCGACAGGGGCGAGAGACG. Protein product: CATQRQGRET. Given in full, the CDR3 is CATQRQGRETQYF. The V call is TRBV10-1, the J call TRBJ2-3, with 8 positions matching TRBD1. The read terminates 3 residues before the CDR3 end, so the remaining end is supplied by the germline J gene. This CDR3 region has 13 residues. CDR1 and CDR2 (germline): WNHNN, SYGVQD (reference sequence).

With regard to this clone: The CDR3 end falls 3 residues outside the read, so it is completed with the germline J gene. This chain uses TRBV5-1 with TRBJ2-3, with D maybe TRBD2 (6 bases). The germline CDR1 and CDR2 sequences are SGHRS and YFSETQ. The CDR3 is 14 residues long. Trimming shortened V by 4 bases and J by 2 bases, and 11 bases separated the two germline ends. CDR3 sequence reads: CASSLSGPTDTQYF. Incomplete CDR3 DNA: TGCGCCAGCAGCCTTAGCGGTCCCACAGATACG.

Concerning this clone itself: The DNA ends 3 residues before the CDR3 does, and the rest of the CDR3 is filled in from the germline J gene. The V gene is TRBV20-1, the J gene TRBJ2-1; unclear D gene. This CDR3 has 16 residues. The germline CDR1 and CDR2 sequences are DFQATT and SNEGSKA (reference sequence). Trimming took 0 bases from V and 3 from J, leaving 15 bases between them. The CDR3 DNA, read in part, is TGCAGTGCTAGAGATAAATCGCAGGTTATCTACAATGAG. Residues: CSARDKSQVIYNE. In full, the CDR3 reads CSARDKSQVIYNEQFF.

Concerning this clone itself: The observed sequence ends 3 residues before the CDR3 terminus, with the missing tail filled in from the germline J gene. The chain combines TRBV2 with TRBJ2-3; 7 bases line up with TRBD1. The CDR3 is made up of 15 amino acids. Germline CDR1 reads SNHLY; CDR2 reads FYNNEI. CDR3 region: CASSGAGGTNQPQYF. Incomplete CDR3 DNA: TGTGCCAGCAGTGGGGCAGGGGGTACCAATCAGCCG.

A note on this clone: The CDR3 extends 3 residues past the end of the read, so its final part is completed from the germline J gene. V and J are TRBV6-2 or TRBV6-3 and TRBJ2-4, with 9 bases lining up with TRBD1. Per the germline V gene, CDR1 is MNHEY and CDR2 is SVGEGT. The CDR3 length is 15 residues. Partial CDR3 DNA: TGTGCCAGCACCGAACCCGGACAGGGGCTCTATGGT. Translated, it gives CASTEPGQGLYG. The complete CDR3 reads CASTEPGQGLYGQYF.

CDR3 region: CASSLSGASYNEQFF. Partial CDR3 DNA: TGTGCCAGCAGTTTGAGCGGGGCCTCCTACAATGAG. This sequence joins TRBV27 and TRBJ2-1, with 7 positions matching TRBD2. The read comes to an end 3 residues before the CDR3 does, leaving the germline J gene to fill in the end. The trim removed 3 bases at V and 0 bases at J, leaving 2 bases unmatched. CDR1 and CDR2 (germline): MNHEY, SMNVEV (reference sequence). The CDR3 extends over 15 amino acids.

On this clone: The read finishes 3 residues shy of the CDR3 end, and the germline J gene is used to complete it. The rearrangement joins TRBV7-2 to TRBJ1-2; D is ambiguous. V was pared by 5 bases and J by 3 bases, with 16 bases between. CDR1 SGHTA and CDR2 FQGNSA come from the germline V gene. This CDR3 comprises 15 residues. CDR3 DNA (partial): TGTGCCAGCAGCCAAAGCGGGGAGGTTGACTATGGC. Encoded protein: CASSQSGEVDYG. The full-length CDR3 reads as CASSQSGEVDYGYTF.

Points on this clone: Sequencing ends 3 residues short of the CDR3 end; the germline J gene provides the rest. V is TRBV28 and J is TRBJ1-1; the match to TRBD1 covers 11 bases. Trimming at V came to 2 bases and at J to 6 bases, leaving 11 bases not matched to a gene. In germline, CDR1 is MDHEN, CDR2 SYDVKM. CDR3 length equals 17 residues. The covered CDR3 bases are TGTGCCAGCAGTTTACCCAAACAGGGGACAGGGGGTTCTGAA. Protein: CASSLPKQGTGGSE. The full CDR3 is CASSLPKQGTGGSEAFF.

As to this clone: The CDR3 end falls 3 residues outside the read, so it is completed with the germline J gene. The chain employs TRBV20-1 and TRBJ2-3; TRBD1 is a possible D gene (6 bases). Per germline, CDR1 DFQATT and CDR2 SNEGSKA (reference sequence). The CDR3 sequence is 14 residues long. The part of the CDR3 DNA that was read is TGCAGTGCTAGTAGGACAGATAGCAATCAGCCG. Protein sequence: CSASRTDSNQP. The CDR3 in its entirety is CSASRTDSNQPQYF.

Note on this clone: The read stops 3 residues short of the end of the CDR3; the missing end is completed from the germline J gene. V and J are TRBV5-1 and TRBJ2-2; 9 nucleotides align to TRBD1. The CDR3 spans 15 residues. Germline CDR1 SGHRS, CDR2 YFSETQ. The sequenced CDR3 bases are TGCGCCAGCAGCCCGAGGGGACAGGGTAATGAAAAG. Translating it yields CASSPRGQGNEK. The CDR3 in its entirety is CASSPRGQGNEKLFF.

Note on this clone: The CDR3 goes on 3 residues after the read ends, and that part is filled in from the germline J gene. This chain connects TRBV29-1 to TRBJ1-5; D may be TRBD1 (6 bases). This CDR3 comprises 14 residues. V was shortened by 7 bases and J by 0 bases, with 13 bases between the two germline ends. Germline values: CDR1 SQVTM, CDR2 ANQGSEA. The CDR3 here is CSAVTGYSNQPQHF. The DNA read from the CDR3 is TGCAGCGCCGTGACAGGCTATAGCAATCAGCCC.

About this clone itself: The read terminates 3 residues before the CDR3 end, so the remaining end is supplied by the germline J gene. This rearrangement joins TRBV11-2 to TRBJ1-2; TRBD1 is a possible D gene (6 bases). There are 14 residues in the CDR3. With 6 bases removed from V and 5 bases from J, the gap between germline ends came to 16 bases. Germline V gives CDR1 SGHAT, CDR2 FQNNGV. The CDR3: CASSSGTRSYGYTF. The covered CDR3 bases are TGTGCCAGCAGTTCCGGGACAAGGTCTTATGGC.

This clone is identified as medium-sized from frequency. The read ends 3 residues shy of where the CDR3 ends; the end is completed using the germline J gene. V usage is TRBV19 and J usage is TRBJ2-5; maybe TRBD1 (5 bases). With 1 base removed from V and 5 bases from J, the gap between germline ends came to 14 bases. CDR1 is LNHDA, CDR2 SQIVND, per germline (reference sequence). The CDR3 contains 15 residues. The CDR3 bases that were read are TGTGCCAGTAGTATAGGGAAGGGGTATACGGAGACC. This sequence encodes CASSIGKGYTET. Given in full, the CDR3 is CASSIGKGYTETQYF.

A remark on this clone: Sequencing ends 3 residues short of the CDR3 end; the germline J gene provides the rest. The V gene is TRBV27, the J gene TRBJ2-3, with TRBD2 identical over 13 bases. This CDR3 is 16 amino acids long. The germline V gene has CDR1 MNHEY and CDR2 SMNVEV (reference sequence). V shed 5 bases, J shed 4 bases, and the junction held 6 bases outside the gene matches. The CDR3 DNA, read in part, is TGTGCCAGCAGTGCGGGACTAGCGGGACTAGCAGATACG. This encodes CASSAGLAGLADT. The CDR3 reads in full as CASSAGLAGLADTQYF.

Of note for this clone: The read terminates 3 residues ahead of where the CDR3 ends, so the germline J gene completes it. The gene calls are TRBV9 and TRBJ1-6, with TRBD1 as a possible D gene (6 bases). CDR1 is SGDLS, CDR2 YYNGEE, per germline. V dropped 4 bases and J dropped 9 bases, with 17 bases sitting between them. The CDR3 spans 15 residues. The sequenced CDR3 bases are TGTGCCAGCAGCCCCGGAGGGGGATCAGGTTCACCC. Translated, it gives CASSPGGGSGSP. The CDR3 reads in full as CASSPGGGSGSPLHF.

A word on this clone: The sequenced fragment ends 3 residues before the CDR3 boundary, so the rest is inferred from the germline J gene. J is TRBJ1-2 and V is TRBV29-1; D is ambiguous. Germline CDR1 SQVTM, CDR2 ANQGSEA. The CDR3 consists of 12 residues. The CDR3: CSVSLGNYDYTF. The CDR3 bases that were read are TGCAGCGTTAGTTTGGGTAACTACGAC.

In regard to this clone: The CDR3 end lies 3 residues beyond the end of the read and is filled in from the germline J gene. The genes are TRBV7-2 and TRBJ2-5; a weak D match, TRBD1 (5 bases). This CDR3 spans 15 amino acids. Germline CDR1 is SGHTA and CDR2 is FQGNSA. Trimming removed 5 bases at V and 3 bases at J, with 16 bases between. The CDR3 loop is CASSVRVAREETQYF. The sequenced CDR3 bases are TGTGCCAGCAGCGTCCGTGTAGCCAGGGAAGAGACC.

With regard to this clone: The CDR3 goes on 3 residues after the read ends, and that part is filled in from the germline J gene. V is TRBV20-1 and J is TRBJ1-2; tentative D call: TRBD1 (6 bases). Trimming pared 3 bases from V and 3 bases from J, leaving 11 bases between. Germline values: CDR1 DFQATT, CDR2 SNEGSKA (reference sequence). This CDR3 has 13 amino acids. The part of the CDR3 DNA that was read is TGCAGTGCTAGTGTCGGACAGTACTATGGC. This translates into CSASVGQYYG. From start to end, the CDR3 is CSASVGQYYGYTF.

About this clone: The missing CDR3 end, 3 residues past where the read stops, is filled in from the germline J gene. The chain uses TRBV7-2 and TRBJ1-2; D is possibly TRBD1 (6 bases). The V gene's germline CDR1 is SGHTA and CDR2 FQGNSA. The CDR3 has 14 residues. The CDR3 is CASSLDRVSYDYTF. The sequenced part of the CDR3 DNA is TGTGCCAGCAGCTTAGACAGGGTCTCCTACGAC.

For this clone: The sequence runs out 3 residues before the end of the CDR3; the remainder is reconstructed from the germline J gene. V gene TRBV7-9 combines with J gene TRBJ1-2, with unresolved D. Per germline, CDR1 SEHNR and CDR2 FQNEAQ (reference sequence). The CDR3 runs to 12 residues. The CDR3 loop is CASTLSYNYYTF. Partial CDR3 DNA: TGTGCCAGCACCCTGTCGTACAACTAC.